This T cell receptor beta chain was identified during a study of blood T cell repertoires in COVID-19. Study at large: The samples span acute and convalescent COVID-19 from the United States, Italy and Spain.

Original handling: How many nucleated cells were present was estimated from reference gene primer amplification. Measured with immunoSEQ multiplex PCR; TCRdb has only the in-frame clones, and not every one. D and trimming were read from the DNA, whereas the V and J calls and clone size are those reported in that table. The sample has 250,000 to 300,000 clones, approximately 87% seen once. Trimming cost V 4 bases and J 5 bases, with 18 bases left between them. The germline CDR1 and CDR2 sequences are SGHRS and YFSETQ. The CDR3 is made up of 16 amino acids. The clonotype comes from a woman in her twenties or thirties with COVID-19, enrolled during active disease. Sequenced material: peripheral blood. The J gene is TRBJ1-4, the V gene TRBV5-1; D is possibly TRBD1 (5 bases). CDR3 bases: TGCGCCAGCAGCCTGGGATCAGGGTTTCCCAATGAAAAACTGTTTTTT. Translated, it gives CASSLGSGFPNEKLFF.